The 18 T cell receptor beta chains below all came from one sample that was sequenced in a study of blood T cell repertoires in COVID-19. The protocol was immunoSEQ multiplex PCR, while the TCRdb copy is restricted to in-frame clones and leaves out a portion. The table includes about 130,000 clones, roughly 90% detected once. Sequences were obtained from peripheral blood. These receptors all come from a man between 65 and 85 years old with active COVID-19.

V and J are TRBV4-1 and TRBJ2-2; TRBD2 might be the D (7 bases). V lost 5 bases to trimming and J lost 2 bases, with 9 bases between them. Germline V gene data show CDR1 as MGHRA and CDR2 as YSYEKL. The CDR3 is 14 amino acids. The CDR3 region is CASSTGGNTGELFF. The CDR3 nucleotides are TGCGCCAGCAGCACGGGGGGCAACACCGGGGAGCTGTTTTTT.

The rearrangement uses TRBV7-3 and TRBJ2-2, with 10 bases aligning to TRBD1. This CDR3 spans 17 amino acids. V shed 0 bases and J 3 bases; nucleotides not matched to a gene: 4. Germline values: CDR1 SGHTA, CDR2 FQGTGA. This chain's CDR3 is CASSLTTGGRDTGELFF. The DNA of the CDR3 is TGTGCCAGCAGCTTAACGACAGGGGGCAGGGACACCGGGGAGCTGTTTTTT.

As DNA, the CDR3 is TGTGCCACCAGTGATGGAGGGCTGGACGAGCAGTACTTC. This encodes CATSDGGLDEQYF. The V and J genes are TRBV24-1 and TRBJ2-7; possible D gene TRBD2, 6 bases. The ends were cut back, 3 bases at V and 5 bases at J, with 10 bases in the middle. Germline CDR1 KGHDR, CDR2 SFDVKD. The CDR3 loop spans 13 amino acids.

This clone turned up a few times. CDR3 amino acids: CASSGGLAGYNEQFF. For the CDR3, the DNA is TGTGCCAGCAGCGGGGGACTAGCGGGATACAATGAGCAGTTCTTC. This rearrangement joins TRBV5-4 to TRBJ2-1; 13 bases line up with TRBD2. This CDR3 is 15 amino acids long. Germline loops: CDR1 SGHNT, CDR2 YYREEE (reference sequence). Trimming took 4 bases from V and 4 from J; bases not matched to a gene: 2.

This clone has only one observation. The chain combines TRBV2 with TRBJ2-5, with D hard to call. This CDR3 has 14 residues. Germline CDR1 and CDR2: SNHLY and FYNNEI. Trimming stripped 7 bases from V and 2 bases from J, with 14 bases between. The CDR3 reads CASTRLRIQETQYF. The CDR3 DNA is TGTGCCAGCACGAGGCTACGTATTCAAGAGACCCAGTACTTC.

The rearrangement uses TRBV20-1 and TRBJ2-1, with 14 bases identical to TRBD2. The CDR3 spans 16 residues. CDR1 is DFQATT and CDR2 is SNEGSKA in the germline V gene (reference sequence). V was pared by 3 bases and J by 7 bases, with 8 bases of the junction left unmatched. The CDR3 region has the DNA TGCAGTGCTAGTTCAACGGGACTAGCGGGAGTTAATGAGCAGTTCTTC. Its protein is CSASSTGLAGVNEQFF.

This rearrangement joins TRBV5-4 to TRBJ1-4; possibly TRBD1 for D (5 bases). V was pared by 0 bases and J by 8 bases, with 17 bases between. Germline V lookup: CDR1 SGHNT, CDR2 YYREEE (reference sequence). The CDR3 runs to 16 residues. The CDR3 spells CASSLASSGRKEKLFF. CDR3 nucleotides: TGTGCCAGCAGCTTGGCGTCGTCAGGGCGTAAGGAAAAACTGTTTTTT.

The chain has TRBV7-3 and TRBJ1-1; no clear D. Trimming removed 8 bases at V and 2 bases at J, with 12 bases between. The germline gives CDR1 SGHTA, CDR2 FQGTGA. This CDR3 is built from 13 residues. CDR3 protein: CASGSGANTEAFF. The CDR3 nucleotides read TGTGCCAGCGGCTCGGGTGCTAACACTGAAGCTTTCTTT.

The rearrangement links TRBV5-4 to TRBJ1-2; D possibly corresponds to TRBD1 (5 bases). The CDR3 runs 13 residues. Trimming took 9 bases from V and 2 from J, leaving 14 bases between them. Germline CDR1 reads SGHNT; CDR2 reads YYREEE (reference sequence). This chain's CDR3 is CATRREGNYGYTF. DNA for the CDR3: TGTGCCACCAGAAGGGAGGGGAACTATGGCTACACCTTC. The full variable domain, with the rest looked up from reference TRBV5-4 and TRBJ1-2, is ETGVTQSPTHLIKTRGQQVTLRCSSQSGHNTVSWYQQALGQGPQFIFQYYREEENGRGNFPPRFSGLQFPNYSSELNVNALELDDSALYLCATRREGNYGYTFGSGTRLTVV.

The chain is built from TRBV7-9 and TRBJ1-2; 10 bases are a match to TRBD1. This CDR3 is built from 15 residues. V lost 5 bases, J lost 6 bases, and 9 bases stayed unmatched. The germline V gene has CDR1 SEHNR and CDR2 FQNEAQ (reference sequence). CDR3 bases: TGTGCCAGCAGCCGACCCGGGACAGGGGCGGATGGCTACACCTTC. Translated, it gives CASSRPGTGADGYTF.

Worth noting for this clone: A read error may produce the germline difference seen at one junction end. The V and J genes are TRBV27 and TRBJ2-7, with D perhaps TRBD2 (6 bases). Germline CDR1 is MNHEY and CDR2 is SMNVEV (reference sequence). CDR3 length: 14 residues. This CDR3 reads CASSLSGRNYEQYF. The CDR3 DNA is TGTGCCAGCAGTCTATCGGGGAGGAACTACGAGCAGTACTTC.

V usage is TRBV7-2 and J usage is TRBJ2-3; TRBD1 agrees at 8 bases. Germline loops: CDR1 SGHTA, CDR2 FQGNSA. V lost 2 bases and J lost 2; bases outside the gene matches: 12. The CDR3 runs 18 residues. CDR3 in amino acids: CASSLFSSGQGYTDTQYF. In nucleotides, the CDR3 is TGTGCCAGCAGCTTATTCAGCTCCGGACAGGGCTACACAGATACGCAGTATTTT.

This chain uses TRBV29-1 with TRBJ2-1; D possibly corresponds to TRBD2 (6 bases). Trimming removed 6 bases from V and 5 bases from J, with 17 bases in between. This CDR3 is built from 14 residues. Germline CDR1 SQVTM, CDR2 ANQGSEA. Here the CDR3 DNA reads TGCAGCGTCCTACCGGGCGGGACCAACAATGAGCAGTTCTTC. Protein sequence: CSVLPGGTNNEQFF.

This CDR3 reads CAWLDKGQLNTEAFF. CDR3 sequence (DNA): TGTGCCTGGTTAGACAAGGGACAGTTGAACACTGAAGCTTTCTTT. V and J are TRBV30 and TRBJ1-1; 7 bases fit TRBD1. CDR1 GTSNPN and CDR2 SVGIG come from the germline V gene (reference sequence). Germline trimming cut 5 bases from V and 0 bases from J; bases unmatched to any gene: 9. The CDR3 is 15 residues long.

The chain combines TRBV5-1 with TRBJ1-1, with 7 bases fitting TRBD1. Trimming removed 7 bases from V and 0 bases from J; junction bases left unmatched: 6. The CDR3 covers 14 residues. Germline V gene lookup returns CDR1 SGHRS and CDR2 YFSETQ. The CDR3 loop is CASLGGTVNTEAFF. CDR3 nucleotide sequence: TGCGCCAGCTTAGGGGGGACAGTGAACACTGAAGCTTTCTTT.

The CDR3 coding sequence is TGTGCCAGCAGCTTTCGGACAGGGGTTTCCTACGAGCAGTACTTC. It encodes CASSFRTGVSYEQYF. The chain recombines TRBV9 with TRBJ2-7, with 9 bases fitting TRBD1. The V gene end was trimmed by 4 bases and the J gene end by 1 base; junction bases not matched to a gene: 6. CDR1 is SGDLS and CDR2 is YYNGEE in the germline V gene. The CDR3 consists of 15 residues.

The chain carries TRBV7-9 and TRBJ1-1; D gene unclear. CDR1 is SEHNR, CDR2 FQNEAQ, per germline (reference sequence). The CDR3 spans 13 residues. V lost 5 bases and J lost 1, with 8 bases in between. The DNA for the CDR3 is TGTGCCAGCAGCCCTACAGAGAACACTGAAGCTTTCTTT. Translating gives CASSPTENTEAFF.

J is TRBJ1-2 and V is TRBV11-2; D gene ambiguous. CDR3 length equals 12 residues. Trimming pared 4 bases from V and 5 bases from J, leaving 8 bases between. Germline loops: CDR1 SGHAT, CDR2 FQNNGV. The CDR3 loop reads CASSWETYGYTF. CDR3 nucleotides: TGTGCCAGCAGCTGGGAGACATATGGCTACACCTTC.